This entry lists 32 T cell receptor beta chains sequenced from one sample in a study of cytomegalovirus exposure and HLA in healthy donors. Researchers ran the PCR with 60 Vbeta and 13 Jbeta primers. TCRdb's copy holds only in-frame clones and misses some; the assay was immunoSEQ multiplex PCR. The profile shows some 87,000 clones, roughly two thirds of them singletons. The sequencing sample was made of PBMCs. The receptors here all came from a woman in her forties or fifties in good health and CMV-seropositive.

The chain is built from TRBV28 and TRBJ2-5; maybe TRBD2 (6 bases). The germline V gene has CDR1 MDHEN and CDR2 SYDVKM. The length of the CDR3 is 12 residues. Trimming stripped 3 bases from V and 10 bases from J, with 12 bases between. The CDR3 here is CASSLGGQGQYF. In DNA form, the CDR3 reads TGTGCCAGCAGTTTGGGGGGTCAGGGCCAGTACTTC.

This clone turned up a few times. The rearrangement joins TRBV5-6 to TRBJ1-1; TRBD1 is a possible D gene (5 bases). The V end was cut by 4 bases, the J end by 1 base, with 14 bases between. CDR3 length equals 15 residues. The germline gives CDR1 SGHDT, CDR2 YYEEEE. The CDR3 DNA follows: TGTGCCAGCAGCCCTCTGGGACTGACGAACACTGAAGCTTTCTTT. It is translated as CASSPLGLTNTEAFF.

The gene calls are TRBV7-8 and TRBJ2-2; 8 bases match TRBD1. Germline CDR1 reads SGHVS; CDR2 reads FQNEAQ. The junction had 10 bases not matched to a gene; V was cut back by 4 bases and J by 3 bases. This CDR3 is 17 amino acids long. For the CDR3, the DNA is TGTGCCAGCAGCTATGACAGGGGTCCTAGCTACACCGGGGAGCTGTTTTTT. This gives the protein CASSYDRGPSYTGELFF.

This clone was detected only a few times. The rearrangement joins TRBV29-1 to TRBJ1-1; D is unresolved. The CDR3 length is 12 residues. The germline V gene encodes CDR1 SQVTM and CDR2 ANQGSEA. V was cut by 5 bases and J by 3 bases, with 10 bases left in between. In DNA, the CDR3 is TGCAGCGTTAGCAACAGCCACACTGAAGCTTTCTTT. Translating gives CSVSNSHTEAFF.

The chain is built from TRBV7-3 and TRBJ2-3, with D possibly TRBD2 on 5 matching bases. V dropped 5 bases and J dropped 5 bases, with 17 bases sitting between them. This CDR3 region has 15 residues. Germline V gene lookup returns CDR1 SGHTA and CDR2 FQGTGA. The CDR3, as DNA: TGTGCCAGCAGCCCCAGCCCGGGAAGAGTAGATACGCAGTATTTT. This encodes CASSPSPGRVDTQYF.

This clone was counted a few times. The V call is TRBV19, the J call TRBJ2-5; D remains unclear. V was shortened by 5 bases and J by 1 base, with 14 bases between the two germline ends. Germline CDR1 is LNHDA and CDR2 is SQIVND (reference sequence). This CDR3 has 15 residues. CDR3 coding DNA: TGTGCCAGTAGTGTTAGACGCGGCTCCCAAGAGACCCAGTACTTC. The encoded protein is CASSVRRGSQETQYF.

This clone was picked up a small number of times. The chain employs TRBV7-2 and TRBJ2-5; maybe TRBD1 (5 bases). Trimming removed 8 bases from V and 5 bases from J, with 9 bases in between. The CDR3 is 11 residues long. Per germline, CDR1 SGHTA and CDR2 FQGNSA. CDR3 bases: TGTGCCAGCTTACAGGCCGAGACCCAGTACTTC. Protein: CASLQAETQYF.

The chain joins TRBV9 to TRBJ1-1; 8 positions match TRBD1. This CDR3 has 12 residues. Germline trimming cut 7 bases from V and 4 bases from J; bases unmatched to any gene: 3. Germline loops: CDR1 SGDLS, CDR2 YYNGEE. The chain's CDR3 is CASGGQGTEAFF. The CDR3 nucleotides are TGTGCCAGCGGCGGACAGGGCACTGAAGCTTTCTTT.

The chain couples TRBV7-3 to TRBJ1-2, with TRBD1 as a possible D gene (5 bases). This CDR3 has 15 residues. Germline V CDR1 and CDR2: SGHTA, FQGTGA. V lost 5 bases to trimming and J lost 7 bases, with 20 bases between them. The CDR3 DNA reads as TGTGCCAGCAGCCCCCGCCCAGGACAACCCGCTGGCTACACCTTC. Residues: CASSPRPGQPAGYTF.

The chain carries TRBV5-6 and TRBJ2-4; TRBD2 matches 10 bases. Germline V gives CDR1 SGHDT, CDR2 YYEEEE. The CDR3 spans 18 residues. The V gene end was trimmed by 0 bases and the J gene end by 8 bases; junction bases not matched to a gene: 14. CDR3 nucleotides: TGTGCCAGCAGCTTGGCAACTTTACTAGCGGGATTTGAATACATTCAGTACTTC. This translates into CASSLATLLAGFEYIQYF.

The sample holds a few counts of this clone. One end of the junction is discordant with germline, which a read error may explain. The chain employs TRBV7-9 and TRBJ2-1, with TRBD2 matching over 9 bases. The CDR3 runs to 16 residues. Germline lookup yields CDR1 SEHNR and CDR2 FQNEAQ (reference sequence). The CDR3 nucleotides read TGTTCCAGCAGCCGATATAGCGGGAGCTTCTACAATGAGCAGTTCTTC. This translates into CSSSRYSGSFYNEQFF.

Of note for this clone: The germline gene is not matched at one end of the junction; a read error may be the cause. The CDR3 spells CASSLRGGNQPQHF. The CDR3 DNA is TGTGCCAGCAGTTTAAGGGGGGGCAATCAGCCCCAACATTTT. This rearrangement joins TRBV27 to TRBJ1-5, with D possibly being TRBD1 (6 bases). Germline lookup yields CDR1 MNHEY and CDR2 SMNVEV (reference sequence). This CDR3 is 14 amino acids long.

The chain couples TRBV19 to TRBJ1-2, with 8 bases identical to TRBD1. Looked up from germline, CDR1 is LNHDA and CDR2 is SQIVND (reference sequence). V lost 4 bases to trimming and J lost 5 bases; unmatched junction nucleotides: 6. The CDR3 length is 14 residues. The CDR3 nucleotides are TGTGCCAGTAGTAAGGGACAGGATTCTTATGGCTACACCTTC. Translated, it gives CASSKGQDSYGYTF.

The rearrangement uses TRBV28 and TRBJ2-5; TRBD1 aligns across 11 bases. The CDR3 has 16 amino acids. Germline CDR1 is MDHEN and CDR2 is SYDVKM. V shed 6 bases and J 3 bases; nucleotides not matched to a gene: 9. The CDR3 loop is CASSRGQGAGEETQYF. In DNA, the CDR3 is TGTGCCAGCAGCCGAGGACAGGGGGCGGGGGAAGAGACCCAGTACTTC.

Here the CDR3 DNA reads TGTGCCAGCAGCTTAACCCCGGGACACTGGTCCTCCTACAATGAGCAGTTCTTC. It yields the protein CASSLTPGHWSSYNEQFF. The chain is built from TRBV7-3 and TRBJ2-1, with D possibly TRBD1 on 6 matching bases. Trimming took off 0 bases at V and 0 bases at J, with 15 bases between the two ends. CDR3 length: 18 residues. CDR1 is SGHTA and CDR2 is FQGTGA in the germline V gene.

The rearrangement joins TRBV2 to TRBJ2-7, with TRBD1 as a possible D gene (6 bases). The V gene lost 10 bases and the J gene lost 4 bases, with 11 bases spanning the gap. Germline V gene lookup returns CDR1 SNHLY and CDR2 FYNNEI. The CDR3 runs to 11 residues. In nucleotides, the CDR3 is TGTGCCACTTACAGGGAATACGAGCAGTACTTC. Translation: CATYREYEQYF.

This clone occurred a few times. J is TRBJ1-4 and V is TRBV7-8; no clear D gene. This CDR3 has 14 residues. In germline, CDR1 is SGHVS, CDR2 FQNEAQ. The V and J ends lost 4 bases and 0 bases respectively, with 6 bases between them. The chain's CDR3 is CASSSLATNEKLFF. The CDR3 DNA sequence: TGTGCCAGCAGCTCATTAGCAACTAATGAAAAACTGTTTTTT.

This clone was recorded once. The V call is TRBV6-4, the J call TRBJ1-2, with D maybe TRBD1 (5 bases). Germline CDR1 reads MRHNA; CDR2 reads SNTAGT. Trimming shortened V by 3 bases and J by 7 bases, and 15 bases separated the two germline ends. This CDR3 region has 14 residues. The CDR3 reads CASSEDWGFGGYTF. In DNA, the CDR3 is TGTGCCAGCAGTGAAGATTGGGGCTTTGGTGGCTACACCTTC.

This clone was picked up a small number of times. This sequence joins TRBV7-3 and TRBJ1-6; D gene ambiguous. Trimming left V 2 bases short and J 7 bases short, with 12 bases between. CDR3 length: 15 amino acids. Germline assignment: CDR1 SGHTA and CDR2 FQGTGA. CDR3 coding DNA: TGTGCCAGCAGCTTATCCGGTACAGAAAATTCACCCCTCCACTTT. Encoded protein: CASSLSGTENSPLHF.

This rearrangement joins TRBV19 to TRBJ2-2; possibly TRBD1 for D (5 bases). Germline CDR1 and CDR2: LNHDA and SQIVND (reference sequence). This CDR3 spans 17 amino acids. V gave up 1 base and J gave up 0 bases, with 12 bases separating them. Written as DNA, the CDR3 is TGTGCCAGTAGTATAGCAGGGTGGAGCTCGAACACCGGGGAGCTGTTTTTT. It yields the protein CASSIAGWSSNTGELFF.

V gene TRBV28 combines with J gene TRBJ2-5; D remains ambiguous. The CDR3 runs to 13 residues. V lost 5 bases, J lost 11 bases, and 18 bases lay in between. From germline, CDR1 is MDHEN and CDR2 SYDVKM. DNA for the CDR3: TGTGCCAGCAGTCCCAACCCCGATGTAGAGCAGTACTTC. Residues: CASSPNPDVEQYF.

This clone was picked up a small number of times. The chain is built from TRBV28 and TRBJ2-1; TRBD1 matches 9 bases. V shed 5 bases, J shed 8 bases, and the junction held 1 base outside the gene matches. The V gene's germline CDR1 is MDHEN and CDR2 SYDVKM. The CDR3 runs 12 residues. CDR3 in DNA: TGTGCCAGCAGTACAGGGGGCGATGAGCAGTTCTTC. It encodes CASSTGGDEQFF.

The rearrangement links TRBV18 to TRBJ1-4; TRBD1 matches at 10 bases. The germline V gene encodes CDR1 KGHSH and CDR2 LQKENI. The CDR3 consists of 14 residues. The junction had 4 bases not matched to a gene; V was cut back by 5 bases and J by 7 bases. Here the CDR3 DNA reads TGTGCCAGCTCATCCCGGGACAGGGGTGAAAAACTGTTTTTT. This gives the protein CASSSRDRGEKLFF.

A few counts support this clone. The V and J genes are TRBV2 and TRBJ1-2, with 7 bases that match TRBD1. The CDR3 has 14 residues. Germline lookup yields CDR1 SNHLY and CDR2 FYNNEI. The V segment lost 6 bases and the J segment 8 bases; nucleotides outside the gene matches: 12. Here the CDR3 reads CASRAVQGLRGYTF. The CDR3 DNA sequence: TGTGCCAGCAGGGCAGTACAGGGGTTACGAGGCTACACCTTC.

V is TRBV7-8 and J is TRBJ2-7, with D perhaps TRBD2 (6 bases). The CDR3 runs 13 residues. The V end was cut by 4 bases, the J end by 8 bases, with 15 bases between. Germline V gene lookup returns CDR1 SGHVS and CDR2 FQNEAQ. The CDR3 here is CASSSDGGKKQYF. The CDR3 coding sequence is TGTGCCAGCAGCTCGGACGGGGGAAAGAAGCAGTACTTC.

The rearrangement uses TRBV18 and TRBJ1-1; 9 nucleotides agree with TRBD1. With 6 bases clipped from V and 6 bases from J, the junction kept 2 bases outside the gene matches. The length of the CDR3 is 12 residues. CDR1 is KGHSH, CDR2 LQKENI, per germline. CDR3 residues: CASSRQGAEAFF. The CDR3 DNA sequence: TGTGCCAGCTCTCGACAGGGGGCTGAAGCTTTCTTT.

This clone was counted once. The chain joins TRBV28 to TRBJ1-5; 7 bases match TRBD1. Germline V CDR1 and CDR2: MDHEN, SYDVKM. CDR3 length: 15 amino acids. The trim removed 3 bases at V and 3 bases at J, leaving 5 bases unmatched. CDR3 DNA: TGTGCCAGCAGTTTGTTGGACAGGAACAATCAGCCCCAGCATTTT. Translated, it gives CASSLLDRNNQPQHF. The variable domain in full, completed from reference TRBV28 and TRBJ1-5, reads DVKVTQSSRYLVKRTGEKVFLECVQDMDHENMFWYRQDPGLGLRLIYFSYDVKMKEKGDIPEGYSVSREKKERFSLILESASTNQTSMYLCASSLLDRNNQPQHFGDGTRLSIL.

This clone was counted a few times. The V gene is TRBV6-4, the J gene TRBJ2-2; tentatively, D is TRBD1 (6 bases). Germline loops: CDR1 MRHNA, CDR2 SNTAGT. The CDR3 has 15 residues. V was cut by 3 bases and J by 4 bases, with 12 bases left in between. Here the CDR3 reads CASSEATGSTGELFF. DNA for the CDR3: TGTGCCAGCAGTGAAGCTACAGGGAGCACCGGGGAGCTGTTTTTT.

The chain employs TRBV5-6 and TRBJ1-5, with TRBD1 identical over 7 bases. The CDR3 runs 14 residues. With V trimmed by 5 bases and J by 0 bases, 2 bases remained unmatched. The germline V gene encodes CDR1 SGHDT and CDR2 YYEEEE. Here the CDR3 DNA reads TGTGCCAGCAGTTACAGGGGTAGCAATCAGCCCCAGCATTTT. Protein: CASSYRGSNQPQHF.

The V gene is TRBV27, the J gene TRBJ1-1; no definite D call. Germline assignment: CDR1 MNHEY and CDR2 SMNVEV (reference sequence). V was shortened by 4 bases and J by 1 base, with 7 bases between the two germline ends. The CDR3 has 13 amino acids. CDR3 nucleotide sequence: TGTGCCAGCAGTTACCGACAGAACACTGAAGCTTTCTTT. It codes for CASSYRQNTEAFF.

This rearrangement joins TRBV11-3 to TRBJ2-3; perhaps TRBD1 as D (7 bases). The CDR3 covers 14 residues. V was shortened by 5 bases and J by 0 bases, with 9 bases between the two germline ends. Germline-derived CDR1 and CDR2 are SGHNT and YENEEA. CDR3: CASSPGGSTDTQYF. Written as DNA, the CDR3 is TGTGCCAGCAGCCCAGGGGGGAGCACAGATACGCAGTATTTT.

The chain employs TRBV4-3 and TRBJ2-2, with D tentatively TRBD2 (6 bases). With 3 bases removed from V and 4 bases from J, the gap between germline ends came to 18 bases. CDR3 length equals 17 residues. Germline V gene data show CDR1 as LGHNA and CDR2 as YSLEER. Written as DNA, the CDR3 is TGCGCCAGCAGCCAGGAACTAGGTGGAGGGTCCACCGGGGAGCTGTTTTTT. Translated, it gives CASSQELGGGSTGELFF.